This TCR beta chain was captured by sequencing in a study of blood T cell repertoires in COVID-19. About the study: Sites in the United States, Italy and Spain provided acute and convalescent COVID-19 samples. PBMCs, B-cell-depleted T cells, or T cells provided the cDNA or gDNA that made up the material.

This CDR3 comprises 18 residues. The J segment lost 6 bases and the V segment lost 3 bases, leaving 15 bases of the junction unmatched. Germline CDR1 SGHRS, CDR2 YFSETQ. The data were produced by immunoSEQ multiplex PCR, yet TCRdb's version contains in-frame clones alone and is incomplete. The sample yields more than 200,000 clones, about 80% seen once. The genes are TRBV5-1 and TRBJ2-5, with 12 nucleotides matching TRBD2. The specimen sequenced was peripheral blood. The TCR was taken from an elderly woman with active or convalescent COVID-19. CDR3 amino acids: CASSSMALAGGPRQTQYF. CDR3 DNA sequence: TGCGCCAGCAGCTCCATGGCCCTAGCGGGAGGGCCCCGCCAGACCCAGTACTTC.